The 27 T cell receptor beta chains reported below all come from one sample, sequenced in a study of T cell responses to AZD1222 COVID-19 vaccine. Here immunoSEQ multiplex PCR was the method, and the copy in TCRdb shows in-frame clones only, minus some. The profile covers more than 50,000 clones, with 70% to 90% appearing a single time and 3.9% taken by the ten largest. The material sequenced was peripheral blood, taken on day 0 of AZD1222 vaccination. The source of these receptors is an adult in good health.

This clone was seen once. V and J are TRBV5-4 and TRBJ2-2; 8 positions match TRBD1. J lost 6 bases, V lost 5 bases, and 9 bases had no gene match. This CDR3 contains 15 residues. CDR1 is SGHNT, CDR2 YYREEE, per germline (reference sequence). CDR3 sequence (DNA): TGTGCCAGCAGATCCGGGACAGGACTTCCCGGGGAGCTGTTTTTT. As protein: CASRSGTGLPGELFF.

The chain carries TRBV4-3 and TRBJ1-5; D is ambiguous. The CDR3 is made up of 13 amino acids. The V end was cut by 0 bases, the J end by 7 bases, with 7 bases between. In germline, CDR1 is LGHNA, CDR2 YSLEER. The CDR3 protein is CASSQDSWQPQHF. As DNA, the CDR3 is TGCGCCAGCAGCCAAGACAGTTGGCAGCCCCAGCATTTT.

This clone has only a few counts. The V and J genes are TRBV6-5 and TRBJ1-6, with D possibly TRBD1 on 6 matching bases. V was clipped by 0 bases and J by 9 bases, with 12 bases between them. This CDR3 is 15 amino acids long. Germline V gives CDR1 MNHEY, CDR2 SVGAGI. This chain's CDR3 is CASSYSTGGGSPLHF. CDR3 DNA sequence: TGTGCCAGCAGTTACTCGACGGGGGGCGGTTCACCCCTCCACTTT.

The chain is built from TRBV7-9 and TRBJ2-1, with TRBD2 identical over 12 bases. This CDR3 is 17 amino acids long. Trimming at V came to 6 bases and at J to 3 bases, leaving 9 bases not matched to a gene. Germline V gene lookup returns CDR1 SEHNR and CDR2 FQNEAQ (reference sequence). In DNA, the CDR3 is TGTGCCAGCAGTCGAATCAGACTAGCGGGGGACTACAATGAGCAGTTCTTC. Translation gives CASSRIRLAGDYNEQFF.

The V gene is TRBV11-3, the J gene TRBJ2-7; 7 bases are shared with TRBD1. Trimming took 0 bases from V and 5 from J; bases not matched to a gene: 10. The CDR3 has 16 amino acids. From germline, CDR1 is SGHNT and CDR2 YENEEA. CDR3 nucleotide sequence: TGTGCCAGCAGCTTAGACGGAAGACAGGGTCGGGACGAGCAGTACTTC. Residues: CASSLDGRQGRDEQYF.

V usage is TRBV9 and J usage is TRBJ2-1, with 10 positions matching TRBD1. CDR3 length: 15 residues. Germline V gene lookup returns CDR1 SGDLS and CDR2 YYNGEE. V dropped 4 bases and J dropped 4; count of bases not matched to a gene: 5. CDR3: CASSRDRGAYNEQFF. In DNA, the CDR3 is TGTGCCAGCAGCCGGGACAGGGGAGCATACAATGAGCAGTTCTTC.

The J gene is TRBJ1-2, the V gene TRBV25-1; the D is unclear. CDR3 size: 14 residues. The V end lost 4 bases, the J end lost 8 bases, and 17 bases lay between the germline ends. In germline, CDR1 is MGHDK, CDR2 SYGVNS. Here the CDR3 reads CASSAPDGDKGYTF. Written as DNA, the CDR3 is TGTGCCAGCAGTGCGCCGGACGGTGATAAGGGCTACACCTTC.

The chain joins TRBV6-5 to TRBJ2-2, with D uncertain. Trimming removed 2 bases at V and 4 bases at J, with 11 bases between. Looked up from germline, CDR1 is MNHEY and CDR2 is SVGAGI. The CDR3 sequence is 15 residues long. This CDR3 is CASSYGRTSTGELFF. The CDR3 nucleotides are TGTGCCAGCAGTTACGGGCGGACGAGCACCGGGGAGCTGTTTTTT.

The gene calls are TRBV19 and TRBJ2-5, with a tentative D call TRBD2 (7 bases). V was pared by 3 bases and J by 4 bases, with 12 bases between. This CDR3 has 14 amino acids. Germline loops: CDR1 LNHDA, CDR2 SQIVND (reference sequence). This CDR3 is CASSMGGGIETQYF. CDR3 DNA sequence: TGTGCCAGTAGTATGGGAGGGGGGATAGAGACCCAGTACTTC.

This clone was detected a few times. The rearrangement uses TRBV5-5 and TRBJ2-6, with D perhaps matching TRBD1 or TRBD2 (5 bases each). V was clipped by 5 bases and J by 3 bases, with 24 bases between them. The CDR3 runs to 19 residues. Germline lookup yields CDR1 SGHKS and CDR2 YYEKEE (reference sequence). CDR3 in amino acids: CASSNPPGTVRVGANVLTF. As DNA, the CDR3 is TGTGCCAGCAGTAACCCCCCGGGGACGGTGCGGGTTGGGGCCAACGTCCTGACTTTC.

CDR3 protein: CASSAARGVMTGNSNQPQHF. The CDR3 nucleotides read TGTGCCAGCAGTGCTGCCCGCGGGGTCATGACAGGGAATAGCAATCAGCCCCAGCATTTT. This sequence joins TRBV6-1 and TRBJ1-5; TRBD1 agrees at 7 bases. CDR1 is MNHNS and CDR2 is SASEGT in the germline V gene. J was trimmed by 0 bases and V by 4 bases; bases with no gene match: 18. The CDR3 runs 20 residues.

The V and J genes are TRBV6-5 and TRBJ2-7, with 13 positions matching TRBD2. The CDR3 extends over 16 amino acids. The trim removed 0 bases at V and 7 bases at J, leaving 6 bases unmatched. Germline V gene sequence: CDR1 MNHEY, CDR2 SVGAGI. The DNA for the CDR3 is TGTGCCAGCAGTTACTCGAGGACTAGCGGGGGTTATGAGCAGTACTTC. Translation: CASSYSRTSGGYEQYF.

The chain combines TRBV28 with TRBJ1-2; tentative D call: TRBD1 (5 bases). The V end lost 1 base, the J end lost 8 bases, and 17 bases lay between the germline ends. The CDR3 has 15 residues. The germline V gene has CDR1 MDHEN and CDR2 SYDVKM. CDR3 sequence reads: CASSLFHPGEEGYTF. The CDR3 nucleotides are TGTGCCAGCAGTTTATTTCACCCGGGGGAGGAGGGCTACACCTTC.

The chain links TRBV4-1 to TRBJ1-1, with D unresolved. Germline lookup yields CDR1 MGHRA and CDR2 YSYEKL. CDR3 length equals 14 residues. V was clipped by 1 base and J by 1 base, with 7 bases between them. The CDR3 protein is CASSQASGNTEAFF. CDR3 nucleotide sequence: TGCGCCAGCAGCCAAGCTTCCGGGAACACTGAAGCTTTCTTT.

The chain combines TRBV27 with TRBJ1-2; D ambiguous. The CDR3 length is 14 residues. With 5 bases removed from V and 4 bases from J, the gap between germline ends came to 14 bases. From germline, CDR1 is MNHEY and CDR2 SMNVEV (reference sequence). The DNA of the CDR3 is TGTGCCAGCAGTCCCCGGATGGCACTCTATGGCTACACCTTC. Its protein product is CASSPRMALYGYTF.

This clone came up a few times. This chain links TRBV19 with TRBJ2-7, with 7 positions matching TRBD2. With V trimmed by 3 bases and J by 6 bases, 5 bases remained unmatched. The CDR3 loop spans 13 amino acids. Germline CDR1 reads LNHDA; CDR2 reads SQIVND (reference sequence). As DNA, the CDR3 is TGTGCCAGTAGTATGCGGGAGAGGAGCGAGCAGTACTTC. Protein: CASSMRERSEQYF.

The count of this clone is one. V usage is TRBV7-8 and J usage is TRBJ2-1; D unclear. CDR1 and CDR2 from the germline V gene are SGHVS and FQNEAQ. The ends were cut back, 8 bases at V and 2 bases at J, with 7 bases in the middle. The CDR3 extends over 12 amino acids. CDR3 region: CASGPAYNEQFF. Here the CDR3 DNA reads TGTGCCAGCGGACCCGCCTACAATGAGCAGTTCTTC.

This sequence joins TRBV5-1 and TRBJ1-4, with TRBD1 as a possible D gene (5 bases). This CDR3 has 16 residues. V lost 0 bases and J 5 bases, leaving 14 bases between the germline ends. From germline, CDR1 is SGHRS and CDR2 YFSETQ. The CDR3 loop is CASSLGDSTSNEKLFF. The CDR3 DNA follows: TGCGCCAGCAGCTTGGGCGACAGTACCTCCAATGAAAAACTGTTTTTT.

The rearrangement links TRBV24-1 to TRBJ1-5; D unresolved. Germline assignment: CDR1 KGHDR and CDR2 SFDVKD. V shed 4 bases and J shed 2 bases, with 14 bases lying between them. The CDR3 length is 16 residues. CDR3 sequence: CATSDPRSAGNQPQHF. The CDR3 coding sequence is TGTGCCACCAGTGACCCCCGTTCCGCGGGCAATCAGCCCCAGCATTTT.

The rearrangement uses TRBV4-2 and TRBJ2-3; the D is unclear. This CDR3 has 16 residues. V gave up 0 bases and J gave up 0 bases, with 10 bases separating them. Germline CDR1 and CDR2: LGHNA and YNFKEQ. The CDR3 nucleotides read TGTGCCAGCAGCCAAGAGGCGTGGGGTAGCACAGATACGCAGTATTTT. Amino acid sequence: CASSQEAWGSTDTQYF.

The CDR3 loop reads CSVEGGGGGYTF. In DNA form, the CDR3 reads TGCAGCGTTGAAGGCGGGGGTGGTGGCTACACCTTC. The V gene is TRBV29-1, the J gene TRBJ1-2; maybe TRBD1 (5 bases). V lost 1 base, J lost 7 bases, and 10 bases lay in between. This CDR3 is 12 amino acids long. Germline CDR1 SQVTM, CDR2 ANQGSEA.

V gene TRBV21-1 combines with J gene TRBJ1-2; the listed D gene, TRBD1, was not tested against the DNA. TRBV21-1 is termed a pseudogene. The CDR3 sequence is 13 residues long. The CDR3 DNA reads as TGTGCCAGCAGCTCCCACGACAGATATGGCTACACCTTC. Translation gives CASSSHDRYGYTF.

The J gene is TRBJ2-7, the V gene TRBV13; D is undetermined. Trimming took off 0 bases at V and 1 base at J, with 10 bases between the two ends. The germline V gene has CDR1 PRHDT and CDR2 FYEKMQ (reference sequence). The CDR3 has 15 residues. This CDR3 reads CASSLGTAISYEQYF. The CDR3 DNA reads TGTGCCAGCAGCTTAGGTACGGCTATATCCTACGAGCAGTACTTC.

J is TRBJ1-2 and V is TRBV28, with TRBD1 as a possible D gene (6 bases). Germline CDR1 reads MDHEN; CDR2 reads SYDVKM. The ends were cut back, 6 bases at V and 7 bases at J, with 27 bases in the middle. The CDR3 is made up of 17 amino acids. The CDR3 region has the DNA TGTGCCAGCAGCCACACAGGGACCCAAGTCGGCCGCGGTGGCTACACCTTC. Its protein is CASSHTGTQVGRGGYTF.

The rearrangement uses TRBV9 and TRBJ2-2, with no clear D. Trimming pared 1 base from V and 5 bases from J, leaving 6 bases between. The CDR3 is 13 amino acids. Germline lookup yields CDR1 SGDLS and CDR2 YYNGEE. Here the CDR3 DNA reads TGTGCCAGCAGCGTACCCGTGACCGGGGAGCTGTTTTTT. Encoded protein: CASSVPVTGELFF. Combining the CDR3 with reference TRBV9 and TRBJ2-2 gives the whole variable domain DSGVTQTPKHLITATGQRVTLRCSPRSGDLSVYWYQQSLDQGLQFLIQYYNGEERAKGNILERFSAQQFPDLHSELNLSSLELGDSALYFCASSVPVTGELFFGEGSRLTVL.

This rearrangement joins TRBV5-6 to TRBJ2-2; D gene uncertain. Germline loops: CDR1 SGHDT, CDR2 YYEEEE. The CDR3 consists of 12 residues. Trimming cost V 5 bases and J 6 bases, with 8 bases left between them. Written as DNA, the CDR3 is TGTGCCAGCAGGATGGTCTCCGGGGAGCTGTTTTTT. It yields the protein CASRMVSGELFF.

The CDR3 sequence: CASSLKPTSNNSPLHF. The DNA for the CDR3 is TGTGCCAGCAGCTTGAAACCGACAAGTAATAATTCACCCCTCCACTTT. This chain joins TRBV5-5 and TRBJ1-6; no clear D. CDR3 length equals 16 residues. V was pared by 1 base and J by 5 bases, with 13 bases between. Looked up from germline, CDR1 is SGHKS and CDR2 is YYEKEE (reference sequence).